One sample yielded the 28 T cell receptor beta chains listed below, sequenced in a study of blood T cells in healthy people across ages. Alongside a J-beta primer mix, a sample-barcoded 5' primer served in a second PCR lasting about 7 to 12 cycles. TCRdb itself ran the 5' RACE reads through MiXCR, one entry per CDR3 protein. The sample shows under 1,000,000 distinct CDR3 sequences, about 37% of them seen only once. Sequencing input: blood. The source of these receptors is a man in his late teens or twenties in good health.

The chain recombines TRBV20-1 with TRBJ1-1; D gene unclear. The CDR3 spans 14 residues. Trimming left V 6 bases short and J 4 bases short, with 18 bases between. Per the germline V gene, CDR1 is DFQATT and CDR2 is SNEGSKA (reference sequence). This CDR3 is CSAILSVLGTEAFF. The CDR3 DNA follows: TGCAGTGCCATTCTGTCAGTACTGGGCACTGAAGCTTTCTTT.

This clonotype appeared many times. This rearrangement joins TRBV4-2 to TRBJ2-5; 9 bases match TRBD1. Per the germline V gene, CDR1 is LGHNA and CDR2 is YNFKEQ. This CDR3 region has 16 residues. V lost 0 bases to trimming and J lost 1 base; unmatched junction nucleotides: 3. The CDR3 sequence is CASSQDGDRAQETQYF. CDR3 in DNA: TGTGCCAGCAGCCAAGATGGGGACAGGGCCCAAGAGACCCAGTACTTC.

This clonotype showed up just a few times. J is TRBJ2-2 and V is TRBV28; 10 bases match TRBD1. Germline V lookup: CDR1 MDHEN, CDR2 SYDVKM. There are 17 residues in the CDR3. V gave up 5 bases and J gave up 6 bases; unmatched junction bases: 12. CDR3 nucleotide sequence: TGTGCCAGCAGTACCAGCGCCGGGACAGGGGAACCCGGGGAGCTGTTTTTT. It yields the protein CASSTSAGTGEPGELFF.

V usage is TRBV7-2 and J usage is TRBJ1-1, with D possibly TRBD1 on 6 matching bases. CDR3 size: 13 residues. Trimming removed 2 bases at V and 4 bases at J, with 8 bases between. CDR1 and CDR2 from the germline V gene are SGHTA and FQGNSA. The CDR3 coding sequence is TGTGCCAGCAGCTTAAAGGGGGGCACTGAAGCTTTCTTT. It encodes CASSLKGGTEAFF.

The J gene is TRBJ2-1, the V gene TRBV11-1, with 8 bases aligning to TRBD2. The CDR3 consists of 16 residues. J was trimmed by 9 bases and V by 0 bases; bases with no gene match: 10. Germline V lookup: CDR1 SGHAT, CDR2 FQDESV (reference sequence). CDR3 nucleotide sequence: TGTGCCAGCAGCTTAGCAGTCGGAGCGGGGGACACTGAGCAGTTCTTC. Its translation: CASSLAVGAGDTEQFF.

The chain is built from TRBV29-1 and TRBJ2-7; 10 bases match TRBD1. Germline V gene lookup returns CDR1 SQVTM and CDR2 ANQGSEA. V shed 1 base, J shed 7 bases, and the junction held 22 bases outside the gene matches. The CDR3 is made up of 19 amino acids. The CDR3 loop is CSVEGGRRGTGEPRNEQYF. The DNA of the CDR3 is TGCAGCGTTGAAGGAGGTCGTCGTGGGACAGGGGAGCCTAGGAATGAGCAGTACTTC.

The rearrangement uses TRBV19 and TRBJ1-5; tentatively, D is TRBD1 (5 bases). The CDR3 contains 15 residues. Trimming cost V 0 bases and J 2 bases, with 8 bases left between them. The V gene's germline CDR1 is LNHDA and CDR2 SQIVND (reference sequence). The CDR3 spells CASSIETEGNQPQHF. CDR3 DNA: TGTGCCAGTAGTATAGAGACAGAGGGCAATCAGCCCCAGCATTTT.

This clonotype was seen only a few times. The chain has TRBV12-5 and TRBJ1-5; no clear D. Germline CDR1 and CDR2: LGHNT and FRNRAP. This CDR3 has 13 residues. Trimming shortened V by 6 bases and J by 3 bases, and 9 bases separated the two germline ends. CDR3 in DNA: TGTGCTAGTGGCCCAGGCCACAATCAGCCCCAGCATTTT. Its protein product is CASGPGHNQPQHF.

The J gene is TRBJ1-4, the V gene TRBV20-1, with 8 bases fitting TRBD1. The V segment lost 5 bases and the J segment 8 bases; nucleotides outside the gene matches: 4. Germline CDR1 DFQATT, CDR2 SNEGSKA (reference sequence). The CDR3 has 12 amino acids. The CDR3 loop reads CSARQGREKLFF. DNA of the CDR3: TGCAGTGCTCGACAGGGGAGGGAAAAACTGTTTTTT.

The J gene is TRBJ2-3, the V gene TRBV4-2, with 10 bases fitting TRBD1. V was clipped by 0 bases and J by 4 bases; unmatched bases: 4. CDR1 and CDR2 from the germline V gene are LGHNA and YNFKEQ. The CDR3 sequence is 16 residues long. The CDR3 reads CASSQEDRGGADTQYF. In nucleotides, the CDR3 is TGTGCCAGCAGCCAAGAGGACAGGGGGGGCGCAGATACGCAGTATTTT.

A word on this clonotype: This sequence may be a read error, since a much larger clone differs from it by one base. CDR3 nucleotide sequence: TGTGCCACCGGGACAGACTCCTACGAGCAGTACTTC. Amino acids: CATGTDSYEQYF. This chain links TRBV12-3 or TRBV12-4 with TRBJ2-7; 7 positions match TRBD1. CDR3 length: 12 amino acids. J gave up 0 bases and V 10 bases, and 3 bases lay outside the gene matches.

This clonotype occurred a few times. A much larger clone differs by one base, so this may be a read error. The chain uses TRBV7-9 and TRBJ2-3, with TRBD2 matching 12 bases. CDR3 size: 19 residues. The junction had 20 bases not matched to a gene; V was cut back by 5 bases and J by 8 bases. Germline CDR1 and CDR2: SEHNR and FQNEAQ (reference sequence). The CDR3 DNA follows: TGTGCCAGCAGCCCCAAACCGGGACTAGCGGGCTCAGGGTCGGCTACGCAGTATTTT. This encodes CASSPKPGLAGSGSATQYF.

The V and J genes are TRBV20-1 and TRBJ1-2; 9 bases are shared with TRBD1. The CDR3 runs 15 residues. CDR1 and CDR2 from the germline V gene are DFQATT and SNEGSKA (reference sequence). V was pared by 2 bases and J by 7 bases, with 11 bases of the junction left unmatched. The CDR3 DNA reads as TGCAGTGCTAGAAGAACAGGGGGCGCTGGAAGTGGCTACACCTTC. Residues: CSARRTGGAGSGYTF.

This rearrangement joins TRBV11-2 to TRBJ2-7, with D tentatively TRBD2 (6 bases). CDR1 and CDR2 from the germline V gene are SGHAT and FQNNGV. The CDR3 covers 16 residues. V lost 0 bases and J 1 base, leaving 13 bases between the germline ends. The CDR3 is CASSLDVGAGSYEQYF. The CDR3 DNA is TGTGCCAGCAGCTTAGATGTGGGAGCGGGTTCCTACGAGCAGTACTTC.

CDR3 DNA: TGTGCCAGCTGCCCAGGGGGCGCAAACATTCGGTACTTC. Translation: CASCPGGANIRYF. This rearrangement joins TRBV12-3 or TRBV12-4 to TRBJ2-5, with TRBD1 identical over 8 bases. The CDR3 is 13 residues long. Losses at the gene ends were 8 bases for V and 13 bases for J; bases not matched to a gene: 15.

To note about this clonotype: At one end, the junction sequence differs from germline, possibly due to a read error. The V call is TRBV10-3, the J call TRBJ2-7; D gene uncertain. The end of the DNA is better explained by TRBJ2-5, so the J call may be wrong. Germline V gene sequence: CDR1 ENHRY, CDR2 SYGVKD. This CDR3 has 11 residues. CDR3 region: CALSAEKTQYF. The CDR3 region has the DNA TGTGCCCTCAGTGCGGAGAAGACCCAGTACTTC.

In this sample, this clonotype turned up a few times. This chain connects TRBV7-2 to TRBJ1-1; D is perhaps TRBD1 (5 bases). CDR1 is SGHTA, CDR2 FQGNSA, per germline. V was shortened by 2 bases and J by 5 bases, with 15 bases between the two germline ends. This CDR3 spans 15 amino acids. This chain's CDR3 is CASSLFGGVITEAFF. CDR3 sequence (DNA): TGTGCCAGCAGCTTATTTGGGGGAGTTATAACTGAAGCTTTCTTT.

The CDR3 sequence: CASSAARGTAYEQYF. Written as DNA, the CDR3 is TGTGCCAGCAGCGCCGCTCGGGGTACGGCCTACGAGCAGTACTTC. The V and J genes are TRBV7-9 and TRBJ2-7; TRBD2 is a possible D gene (5 bases). Germline assignment: CDR1 SEHNR and CDR2 FQNEAQ (reference sequence). Trimming shortened V by 5 bases and J by 2 bases, and 16 bases separated the two germline ends. The CDR3 loop spans 15 amino acids. The variable domain in full, with the rest retrieved from reference TRBV7-9 and TRBJ2-7, is DTGVSQNPRHKITKRGQNVTFRCDPISEHNRLYWYRQTLGQGPEFLTYFQNEAQLEKSRLLSDRFSAERPKGSFSTLEIQRTEQGDSAMYLCASSAARGTAYEQYFGPGTRLTVT.

This clonotype was found a few times. The rearrangement links TRBV3-1 to TRBJ2-5; D not certain. The V end was cut by 4 bases, the J end by 5 bases, with 14 bases between. Germline CDR1 LGHDT, CDR2 YNNKEL (reference sequence). The CDR3 totals 14 residues. This CDR3 is CASSPLGLNETQYF. The CDR3 DNA reads as TGTGCCAGCAGCCCCCTCGGTCTGAACGAGACCCAGTACTTC.

The CDR3, as DNA: TGTGCCAGTAGTCCTCGGATGTATGAGAACTATGGCTACACCTTC. It specifies CASSPRMYENYGYTF. The rearrangement uses TRBV19 and TRBJ1-2; no firm D call. The CDR3 sequence is 15 residues long. Trimming pared 5 bases from V and 2 bases from J, leaving 15 bases between. Per the germline V gene, CDR1 is LNHDA and CDR2 is SQIVND (reference sequence).

The chain carries TRBV5-5 and TRBJ2-5; D not resolved. The V end was cut by 4 bases, the J end by 5 bases, with 18 bases between. The CDR3 has 15 amino acids. The germline CDR1 and CDR2 sequences are SGHKS and YYEKEE (reference sequence). In nucleotides, the CDR3 is TGTGCCAGCAGCATCGGGCCAATTAACCGGGAGACCCAGTACTTC. This translates into CASSIGPINRETQYF.

In this sample, this clonotype turned up a few times. The chain uses TRBV5-1 and TRBJ2-1; the D is unclear. Germline assignment: CDR1 SGHRS and CDR2 YFSETQ. The CDR3 contains 15 residues. Between the trimmed V and J ends, which lost 0 bases and 6 bases, there was a span of 13 bases. CDR3 loop: CASSLAAVLFNEQFF. CDR3 nucleotide sequence: TGCGCCAGCAGCTTGGCGGCAGTCTTGTTCAATGAGCAGTTCTTC.

This clonotype was detected once. The rearrangement joins TRBV27 to TRBJ2-6, with 7 bases matching TRBD1. The CDR3 length is 17 residues. The V segment lost 3 bases and the J segment 0 bases; nucleotides outside the gene matches: 5. Germline loops: CDR1 MNHEY, CDR2 SMNVEV (reference sequence). CDR3 amino acids: CASSFLGQSSGANVLTF. CDR3 nucleotide sequence: TGTGCCAGCAGTTTCCTGGGACAGAGCTCTGGGGCCAACGTCCTGACTTTC.

J is TRBJ1-1 and V is TRBV29-1; D perhaps matches TRBD1 (5 bases). V dropped 4 bases and J dropped 5 bases, with 11 bases sitting between them. From germline, CDR1 is SQVTM and CDR2 ANQGSEA. The CDR3 length is 12 residues. CDR3 coding DNA: TGCAGCGTTGGCCGGGAGGGGACTGAAGCTTTCTTT. Encoded protein: CSVGREGTEAFF. Full variable domain (missing parts from reference TRBV29-1 and TRBJ1-1): SAVISQKPSRDICQRGTSLTIQCQVDSQVTMMFWYRQQPGQSLTLIATANQGSEATYESGFVIDKFPISRPNLTFSTLTVSNMSPEDSSIYLCSVGREGTEAFFGQGTRLTVV.

The sample holds a few counts of this clonotype. CDR3 loop: CASTSGTDNYGYTF. The CDR3 DNA sequence: TGTGCCAGCACCTCGGGGACAGATAACTATGGCTACACCTTC. The rearrangement links TRBV7-9 to TRBJ1-2; 7 bases line up with TRBD1. This CDR3 has 14 amino acids. Germline V gene data show CDR1 as SEHNR and CDR2 as FQNEAQ (reference sequence). V was clipped by 7 bases and J by 1 base; unmatched bases: 6.

In the case of this clonotype: This could be a read error, since a much larger clone is one nucleotide away. The chain carries TRBV12-3 or TRBV12-4 and TRBJ2-5; TRBD2 matches at 7 bases. Gene TRBJ2-1 matches the end of the DNA better, so the J call may be wrong. This CDR3 comprises 14 residues. CDR3 coding DNA: TGTGCCAGCAGGGGCGGGGGTTTGCAAGAGACCCAGTTCTTC. This codes for CASRGGGLQETQFF.

The chain's CDR3 is CAISRTLDRRVYEQYF. The CDR3 DNA follows: TGTGCCATCAGTAGAACCCTGGACAGGCGTGTCTACGAGCAGTACTTC. V usage is TRBV10-3 and J usage is TRBJ2-7, with 7 nucleotides matching TRBD1. The CDR3 extends over 16 amino acids. Losses at the gene ends were 5 bases for V and 3 bases for J; bases not matched to a gene: 13. From germline, CDR1 is ENHRY and CDR2 SYGVKD.

This clonotype has only one observation. The chain carries TRBV7-6 and TRBJ2-7; tentative D call: TRBD2 (6 bases). The DNA end lines up better with TRBJ2-5; the J call may be wrong. The CDR3 runs 15 residues. Germline-derived CDR1 and CDR2 are SGHVS and FNYEAQ. CDR3 sequence: CASSLPDGGVETQYF. CDR3 DNA sequence: TGTGCCAGCAGCTTACCGGACGGGGGAGTGGAGACCCAGTACTTC.